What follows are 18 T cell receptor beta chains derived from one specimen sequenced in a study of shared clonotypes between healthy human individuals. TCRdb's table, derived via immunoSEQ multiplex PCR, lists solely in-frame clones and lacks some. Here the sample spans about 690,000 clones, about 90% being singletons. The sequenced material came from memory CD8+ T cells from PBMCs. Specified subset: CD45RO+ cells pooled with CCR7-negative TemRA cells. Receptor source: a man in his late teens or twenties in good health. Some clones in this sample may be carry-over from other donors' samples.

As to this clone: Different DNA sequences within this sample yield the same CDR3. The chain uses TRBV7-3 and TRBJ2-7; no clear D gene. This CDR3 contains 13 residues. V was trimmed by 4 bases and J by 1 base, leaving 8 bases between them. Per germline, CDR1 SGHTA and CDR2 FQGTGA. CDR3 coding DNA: TGTGCCAGCAGCTCCGGGCCTTCCTACGAGCAGTACTTC. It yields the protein CASSSGPSYEQYF.

The CDR3 sequence is CASSTSLRIGELFF. The CDR3 nucleotides are TGTGCCAGCAGTACCTCACTGCGGATCGGGGAGCTGTTTTTT. The J gene is TRBJ2-2, the V gene TRBV6-6; D ambiguous. Germline V gives CDR1 MNHNY, CDR2 SVGAGI (reference sequence). Trimming pared 5 bases from V and 7 bases from J, leaving 14 bases between. The CDR3 extends over 14 amino acids.

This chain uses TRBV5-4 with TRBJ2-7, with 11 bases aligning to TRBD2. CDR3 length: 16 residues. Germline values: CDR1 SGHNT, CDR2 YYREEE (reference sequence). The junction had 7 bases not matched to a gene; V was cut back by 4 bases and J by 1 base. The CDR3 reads CASSSLAGGLSYEQYF. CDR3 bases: TGTGCCAGCAGCAGCCTAGCGGGAGGTCTGTCCTACGAGCAGTACTTC.

This CDR3 is CASGRGIDTQYF. The CDR3 DNA reads as TGTGCCAGCGGCAGGGGAATAGATACGCAGTATTTT. This chain joins TRBV13 and TRBJ2-3; D might be TRBD1 (6 bases). The V end was cut by 8 bases, the J end by 5 bases, with 11 bases between. Germline-derived CDR1 and CDR2 are PRHDT and FYEKMQ (reference sequence). The CDR3 runs 12 residues.

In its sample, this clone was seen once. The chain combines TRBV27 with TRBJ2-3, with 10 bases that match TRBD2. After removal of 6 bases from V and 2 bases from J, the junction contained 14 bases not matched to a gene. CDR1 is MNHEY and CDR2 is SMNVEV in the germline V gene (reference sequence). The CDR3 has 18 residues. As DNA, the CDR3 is TGTGCCAGCAGAGATTCCAAAGGACTAGCGGTTTACACAGATACGCAGTATTTT. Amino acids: CASRDSKGLAVYTDTQYF.

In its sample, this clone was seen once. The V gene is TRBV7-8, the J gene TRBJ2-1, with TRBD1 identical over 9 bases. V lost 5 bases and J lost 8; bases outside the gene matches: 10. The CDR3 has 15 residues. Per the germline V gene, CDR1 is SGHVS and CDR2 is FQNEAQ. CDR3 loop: CASSQGTGLGYEQFF. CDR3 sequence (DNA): TGTGCCAGCAGCCAAGGGACAGGGCTGGGCTATGAGCAGTTCTTC.

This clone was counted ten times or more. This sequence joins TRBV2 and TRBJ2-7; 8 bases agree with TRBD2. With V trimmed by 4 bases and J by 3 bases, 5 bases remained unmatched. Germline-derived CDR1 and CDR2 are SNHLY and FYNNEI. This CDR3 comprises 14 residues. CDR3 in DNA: TGTGCCAGCAGTGTATTTGCGGGGGGCTACGAGCAGTACTTC. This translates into CASSVFAGGYEQYF.

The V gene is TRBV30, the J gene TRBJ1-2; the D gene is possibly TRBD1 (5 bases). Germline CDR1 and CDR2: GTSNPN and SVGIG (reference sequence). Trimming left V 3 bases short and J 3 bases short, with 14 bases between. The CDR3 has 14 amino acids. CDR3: CAWRGTLRHYGYTF. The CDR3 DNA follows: TGTGCCTGGAGGGGGACCTTAAGGCACTATGGCTACACCTTC.

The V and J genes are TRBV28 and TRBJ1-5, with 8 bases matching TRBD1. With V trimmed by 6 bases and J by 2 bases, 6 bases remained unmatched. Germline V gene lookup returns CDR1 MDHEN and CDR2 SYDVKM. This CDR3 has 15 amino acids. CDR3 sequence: CASRRTTGGNQPQHF. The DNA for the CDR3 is TGTGCCAGCAGGCGTACGACAGGGGGCAATCAGCCCCAGCATTTT.

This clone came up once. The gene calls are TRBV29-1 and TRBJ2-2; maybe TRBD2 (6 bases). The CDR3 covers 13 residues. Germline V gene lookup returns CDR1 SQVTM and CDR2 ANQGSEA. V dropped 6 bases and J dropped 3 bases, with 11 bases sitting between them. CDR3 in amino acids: CSVILAHTGELFF. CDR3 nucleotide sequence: TGCAGCGTAATTCTAGCGCACACCGGGGAGCTGTTTTTT.

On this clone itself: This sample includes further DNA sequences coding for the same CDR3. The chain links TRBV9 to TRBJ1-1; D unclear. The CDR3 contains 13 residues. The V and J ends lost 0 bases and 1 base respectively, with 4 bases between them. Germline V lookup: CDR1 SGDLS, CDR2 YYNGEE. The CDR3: CASSVAPNTEAFF. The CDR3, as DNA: TGTGCCAGCAGCGTAGCACCGAACACTGAAGCTTTCTTT.

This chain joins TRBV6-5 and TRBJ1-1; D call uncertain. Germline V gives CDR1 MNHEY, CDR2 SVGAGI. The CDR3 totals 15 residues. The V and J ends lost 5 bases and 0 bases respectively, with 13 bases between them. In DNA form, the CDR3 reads TGTGCCAGCAGTCAATCCGCTAACATGAACACTGAAGCTTTCTTT. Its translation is CASSQSANMNTEAFF.

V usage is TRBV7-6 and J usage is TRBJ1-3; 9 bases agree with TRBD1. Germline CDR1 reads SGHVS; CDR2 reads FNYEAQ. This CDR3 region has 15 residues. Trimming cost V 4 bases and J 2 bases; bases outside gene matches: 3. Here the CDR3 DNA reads TGTGCCAGCAGCTCCGGGACAGGGACTGGAAACACCATATATTTT. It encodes CASSSGTGTGNTIYF.

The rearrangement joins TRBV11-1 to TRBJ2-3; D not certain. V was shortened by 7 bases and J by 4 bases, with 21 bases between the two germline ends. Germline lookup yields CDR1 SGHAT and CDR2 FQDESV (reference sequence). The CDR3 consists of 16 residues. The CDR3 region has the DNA TGTGCCAGCACCCACTCGCAACTCCCCGTTGCAGATACGCAGTATTTT. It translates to CASTHSQLPVADTQYF.

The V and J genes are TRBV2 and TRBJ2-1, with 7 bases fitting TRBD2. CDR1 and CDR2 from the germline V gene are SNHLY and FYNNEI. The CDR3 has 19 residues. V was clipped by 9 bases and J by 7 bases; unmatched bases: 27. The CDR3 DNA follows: TGTGCCAGGACCCTCCAACGTCTCTTAGGGCCGGGAGGATGGAATGAGCAGTTCTTC. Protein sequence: CARTLQRLLGPGGWNEQFF.

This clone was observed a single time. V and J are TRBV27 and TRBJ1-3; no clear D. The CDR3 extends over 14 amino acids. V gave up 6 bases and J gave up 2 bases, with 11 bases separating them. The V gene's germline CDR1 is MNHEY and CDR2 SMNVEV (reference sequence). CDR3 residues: CASSPAGAGNTIYF. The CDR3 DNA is TGTGCCAGCAGCCCCGCCGGGGCTGGAAACACCATATATTTT.

For the CDR3, the DNA is TGCGCCAGCAGTGACGAGGACAGGGGTTGGTACGAGCAGTACTTC. It encodes CASSDEDRGWYEQYF. The V gene is TRBV10-1, the J gene TRBJ2-7, with 9 nucleotides matching TRBD1. Losses at the gene ends were 3 bases for V and 4 bases for J; bases not matched to a gene: 7. Germline-derived CDR1 and CDR2 are WNHNN and SYGVQD (reference sequence). The CDR3 runs to 15 residues.

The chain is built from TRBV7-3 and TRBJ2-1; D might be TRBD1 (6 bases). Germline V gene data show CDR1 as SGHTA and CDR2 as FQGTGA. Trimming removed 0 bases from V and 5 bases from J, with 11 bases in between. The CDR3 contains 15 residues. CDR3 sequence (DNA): TGTGCCAGCAGCTTAACGTCAGGGGCCCACAATGAGCAGTTCTTC. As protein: CASSLTSGAHNEQFF.